A selection of T cell receptor beta chains follows, all from one sample in a study of blood T cell repertoires in COVID-19. Produced via immunoSEQ multiplex PCR; TCRdb's table is partial and in-frame only. There are 100,000 to 120,000 clones in the sample; about 83% occur only once, and less than 5% lies in the top ten. The material sequenced was peripheral blood. These receptors were collected from a woman in her 70s with acute or convalescent COVID-19. CDR3s include the opening cysteine and the closing phenylalanine or tryptophan. Each record gives: V gene, CDR3 protein.

>TRBV7-3
CASSLRQDPYNEQFF
>TRBV5-8
CASSLKTVDGYTF
>TRBV7-2
CASSLVSGVAYEQYF
>TRBV3-1/TRBV3-2
CASSLAARARSPYF
>TRBV6-5
CASSQRQGEWYGYTF
>TRBV7-2
CASSWGQGNSPLHF
>TRBV6-1
CASSDPGVAAYNEQFF
>TRBV6-6
CASRSGQGGQPQHF
>TRBV3-1/TRBV3-2
CASRPFRGDNSPLHF
>TRBV7-9
CASSSHGTGNTGELFF
>TRBV6-5
CASSRDRPYNEQFF
>TRBV19
CASSQQGTAANYGYTF
>TRBV20-1
CSASRPGTEAFF
>TRBV11-3
CASSSNPPGLATGELFF
>TRBV19
CASSTGQQNSPLHF
>TRBV18
CASSIASGQDTEAFF
>TRBV28
CASSISMSSGNTIYF
>TRBV19
CASSMGGSRDGYNEQFF
>TRBV7-9
CASSAYYNEQFF
>TRBV4-1
CASSQLGLADQETQYF
>TRBV7-9
CASSLVDRGNTEAFF
>TRBV5-4
CASSLRDRVETQYF
>TRBV24-1
CATSDTPGQGTSGIMHEQFF
>TRBV28
CASSTDRVHTIYF
>TRBV6-1
CASSELSTRDQAQHF
>TRBV24-1
CATSDQRQGVHGELFF
>TRBV24-1
CATSDTRTGGFQPQHF
>TRBV3-1/TRBV3-2
CASSSQGAGVTEAFF
>TRBV19
CASSIGGQGAKNIQYF
>TRBV3-1/TRBV3-2
CASSRTGNTEAFF
>TRBV4-1
CASMRPGGSHNEQFF
>TRBV5-6
CASSLDGQAGETQYF
>TRBV3-1/TRBV3-2
CASSQSGSGTDTQYF
>TRBV7-6
CASSPGLAGGPLSYNEQFF
>TRBV29-1
CSVEVWAGSYNEQFF
>TRBV5-1
CASSSGLPSSGNTIYF
>TRBV4-3
CASSGGGEQFF
>TRBV7-2
CASSLAPGFGYNEQFF
>TRBV7-8
CASSQKPGQGYGNTIYF
>TRBV9
CASSVVAGAGELFF
>TRBV6-2/TRBV6-3
CASSSQGASGYTF
>TRBV6-5
CASMGRVSATEAFF
>TRBV6-1
CASSEADRGLYEQYF
>TRBV29-1
CSVGSGRGLNTEAFF
>TRBV28
CASSSEGSYNSPLHF
>TRBV25-1
CASSRTVSYGYTF
>TRBV5-1
CASGQSPPPDTQYF
>TRBV29-1
CSVDLSWGQELGYTF
>TRBV29-1
CSVLGRQGERTDTQYF
>TRBV9
CASSVGYRGANEKLFF
>TRBV12-5
CASGWTGGRTGELFF